These T cell receptor beta chains were read from a single sample in a study of CD8+ T cells in alopecia areata. Sequenced by immunoSEQ multiplex PCR; TCRdb stores in-frame clones only, minus some. This sample yields under 250,000 clones, of which approximately 53% are seen a single time; around 5.1% belongs to the top ten. Specimen: CD8+ T cells sorted from blood. These TCRs come from a human donor in good health. CDR3s include the opening cysteine and the closing phenylalanine or tryptophan. The order of the fields is V gene, CDR3 protein.

TRBV29-1,CSVFGGANPNYGYTF
TRBV2,CASNAPGTPDTQYF
TRBV29-1,CSVEVDGSGNTIYF
TRBV2,CASSTGLAGPSDTQYF
TRBV6-5,CASSYRDTVNYGYTF
TRBV12-5,CASGPLGQGIYEQYF
TRBV11-2,CASRPGQGFDEQYF
TRBV5-6,CASSLSGNLEQFF
TRBV29-1,CSVEGTSGGDTYEQYF
TRBV25-1,CASTQGPREQFF
TRBV27,CASSLSTWAEAFF
TRBV11-2,CASSSLAKGEQYF
TRBV11-2,CASSPDPTGGGDEQFF
TRBV13,CASSRRDGINEKLFF
TRBV2,CASSDYAGESKNIQYF
TRBV7-9,CASSPWDSRVGTEAFF
TRBV14,CASSQETTGVAFF
TRBV4-1,CASSQEPGQGSTGELFF
TRBV5-6,CASSYGSTDTQYF
TRBV6-1,CASSESGNEQFF
TRBV27,CASSYKASLYNEQFF
TRBV5-4,CASSLVPTPDQQYF
TRBV5-4,CASSLGTGAYEQYF
TRBV29-1,CSVVEGQGASGREAFF
TRBV30,CAWGQDRVHGNTIYF
TRBV7-9,CASSYPSGTGANVLTF
TRBV29-1,CSVAGGAKSSTDTQYF